This section outlines one T cell receptor beta chain sequence together with its context. TCRdb itself ran the RT-PCR reads through MiXCR, one entry per CDR3 protein. The sample holds hundreds of thousands of distinct CDR3 sequences; more than 13% are singletons and the top ten take around 3.3%. CDR3 length: 13 residues. Germline CDR1 reads KGHSH; CDR2 reads LQKENI. Deletions cut 6 bases from V and 4 bases from J, with 12 bases between. The sequenced sample was memory CD4+ T cells from blood. The rearrangement links TRBV18 to TRBJ1-1; D is undetermined. The sequence derives from a female donor in good health, serving as a healthy control. The CDR3 loop is CASSAGVVTEAFF. CDR3 nucleotide sequence: TGTGCCAGCTCCGCCGGGGTGGTCACTGAAGCTTTCTTT.